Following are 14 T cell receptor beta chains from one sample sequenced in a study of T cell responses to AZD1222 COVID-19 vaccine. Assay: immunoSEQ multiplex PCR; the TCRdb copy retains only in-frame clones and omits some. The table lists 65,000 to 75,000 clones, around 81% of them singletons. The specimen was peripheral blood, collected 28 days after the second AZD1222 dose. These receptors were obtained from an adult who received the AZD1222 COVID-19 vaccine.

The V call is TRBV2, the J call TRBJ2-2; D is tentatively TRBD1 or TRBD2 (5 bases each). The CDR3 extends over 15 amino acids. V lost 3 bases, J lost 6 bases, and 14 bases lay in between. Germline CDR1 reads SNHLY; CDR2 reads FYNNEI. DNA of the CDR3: TGTGCCAGCAGTGACGGCGTGAGGGGCCCCGGGGAGCTGTTTTTT. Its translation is CASSDGVRGPGELFF.

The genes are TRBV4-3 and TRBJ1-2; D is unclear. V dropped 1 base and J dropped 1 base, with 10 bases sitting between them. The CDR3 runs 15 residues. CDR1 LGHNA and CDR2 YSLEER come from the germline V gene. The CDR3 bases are TGCGCCAGCAGCCAAGCGGTTTCCAATAACTATGGCTACACCTTC. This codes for CASSQAVSNNYGYTF.

CDR3 sequence (DNA): TGTGCCAGCAGTCCGACGGCCGTGGACTACACCTTC. Translated, it gives CASSPTAVDYTF. The genes are TRBV12-3 or TRBV12-4 and TRBJ1-2; no clear D. The CDR3 sequence is 12 residues long. V lost 5 bases, J lost 10 bases, and 14 bases lay in between.

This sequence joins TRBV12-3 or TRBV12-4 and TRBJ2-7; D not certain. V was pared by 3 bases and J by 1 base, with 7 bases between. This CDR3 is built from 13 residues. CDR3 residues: CASSLTGSYEQYF. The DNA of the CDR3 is TGTGCCAGCAGTTTGACGGGTTCCTACGAGCAGTACTTC.

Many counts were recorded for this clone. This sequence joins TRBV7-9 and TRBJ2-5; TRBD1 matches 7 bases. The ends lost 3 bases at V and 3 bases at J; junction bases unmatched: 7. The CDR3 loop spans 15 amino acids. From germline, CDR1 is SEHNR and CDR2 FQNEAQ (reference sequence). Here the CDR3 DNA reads TGTGCCAGCAGCTTTCTAACAGGGGTAGAAGAGACCCAGTACTTC. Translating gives CASSFLTGVEETQYF.

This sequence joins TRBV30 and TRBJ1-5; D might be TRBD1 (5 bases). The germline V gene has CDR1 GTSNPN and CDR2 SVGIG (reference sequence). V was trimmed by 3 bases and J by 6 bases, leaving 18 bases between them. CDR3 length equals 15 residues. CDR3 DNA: TGTGCCTGGAGGTCCAAGGGGACGGGGGTTCAGCCCCAGCATTTT. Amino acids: CAWRSKGTGVQPQHF.

CDR3 DNA sequence: TGTGCCAGCAGCTCATCCAACCAACCTTACGAGCAGTACTTC. The encoded protein is CASSSSNQPYEQYF. The genes are TRBV7-2 and TRBJ2-7; no clear D gene. Germline V lookup: CDR1 SGHTA, CDR2 FQGNSA. The CDR3 is 14 residues long. V lost 4 bases to trimming and J lost 4 bases, with 14 bases between them.

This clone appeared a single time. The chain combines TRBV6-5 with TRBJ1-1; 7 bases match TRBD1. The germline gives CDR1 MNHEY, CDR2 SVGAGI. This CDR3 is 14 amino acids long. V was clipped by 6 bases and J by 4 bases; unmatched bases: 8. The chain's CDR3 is CASSRNRGSTEAFF. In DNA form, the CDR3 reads TGTGCCAGCAGCCGAAACAGGGGCAGCACTGAAGCTTTCTTT.

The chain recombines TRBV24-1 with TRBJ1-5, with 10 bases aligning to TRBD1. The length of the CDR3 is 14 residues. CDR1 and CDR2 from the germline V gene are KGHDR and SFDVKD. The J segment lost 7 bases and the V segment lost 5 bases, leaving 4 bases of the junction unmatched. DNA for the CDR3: TGTGCCACCAGTGGAGGGGACAGGGGACAGCCCCAGCATTTT. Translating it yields CATSGGDRGQPQHF.

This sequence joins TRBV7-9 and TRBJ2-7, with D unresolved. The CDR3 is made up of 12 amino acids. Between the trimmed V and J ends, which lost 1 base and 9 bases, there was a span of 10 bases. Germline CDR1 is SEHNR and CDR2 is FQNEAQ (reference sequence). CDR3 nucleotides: TGTGCCAGCAGCTTAGGTGCGGAGTGGCAGTACTTC. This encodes CASSLGAEWQYF.

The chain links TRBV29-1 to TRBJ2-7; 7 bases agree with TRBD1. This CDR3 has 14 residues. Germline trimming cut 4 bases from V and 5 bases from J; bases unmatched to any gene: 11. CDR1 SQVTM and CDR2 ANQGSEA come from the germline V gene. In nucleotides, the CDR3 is TGCAGCGTTGGGTACGCAGGGGGAGCCGACGAGCAGTACTTC. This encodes CSVGYAGGADEQYF.

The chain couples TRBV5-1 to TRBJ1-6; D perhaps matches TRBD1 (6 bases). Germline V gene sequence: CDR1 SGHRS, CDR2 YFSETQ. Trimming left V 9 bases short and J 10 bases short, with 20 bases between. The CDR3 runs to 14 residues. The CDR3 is CATSPGGGGSPLHF. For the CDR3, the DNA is TGCGCCACCTCACCCGGAGGAGGGGGGTCACCCCTCCACTTT.

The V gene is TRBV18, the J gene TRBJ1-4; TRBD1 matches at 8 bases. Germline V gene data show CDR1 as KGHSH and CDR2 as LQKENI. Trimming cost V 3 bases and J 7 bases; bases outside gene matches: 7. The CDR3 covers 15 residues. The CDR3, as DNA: TGTGCCAGCTCACCGGCCCGGGACAGGCTTGAAAAACTGTTTTTT. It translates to CASSPARDRLEKLFF. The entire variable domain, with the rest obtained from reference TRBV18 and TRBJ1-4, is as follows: NAGVMQNPRHLVRRRGQEARLRCSPMKGHSHVYWYRQLPEEGLKFMVYLQKENIIDESGMPKERFSAEFPKEGPSILRIQQVVRGDSAAYFCASSPARDRLEKLFFGSGTQLSVL.

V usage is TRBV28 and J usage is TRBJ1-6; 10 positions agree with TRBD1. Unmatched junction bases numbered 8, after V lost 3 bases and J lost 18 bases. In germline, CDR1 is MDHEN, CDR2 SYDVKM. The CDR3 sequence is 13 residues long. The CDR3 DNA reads TGTGCCAGCAGTTTGGGTCGGGACAGGGGCCCCCACTTT. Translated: CASSLGRDRGPHF.